This paragraph reports one T cell receptor (beta chain). The antigen is unknown. The sample comes from a study of identical twins. Findings and caveats of the study: Zero-insertion findings could be partly confounded by invariant cells (MAIT and iNKT cells). Cord blood beta clonotypes present at high abundance carried fewer insertions; no such pattern appeared in memory repertoires.

The CDR3 runs to 14 residues. Germline assignment: CDR1 SGHNT and CDR2 YYREEE (reference sequence). Trimming left V 4 bases short and J 1 base short, with 12 bases between. MiXCR, applied by TCRdb to the 5' RACE reads, yields one record per CDR3 protein. The sample yields hundreds of thousands of distinct CDR3 sequences, approximately 18% seen once. These same records also appear under a second study, on T cells expressing NK-cell markers. As that study records: It was from sorted CD3+CD56+NKG2C+, CD3+CD56+NKG2C- and CD3+CD56-NKG2C+ T cells that TCR beta repertoires came. Out of eight donors sequenced, seven tested HCMV-seropositive and the remaining one seronegative.

Sequenced input: PBMCs. The chain recombines TRBV5-4 with TRBJ2-7; a possible D gene is TRBD1 (6 bases). This clonotype originated in a woman between 18 and 29 years old in good health. CDR3 coding DNA: TGTGCCAGCAGCGGAGAGAGGGGGTCCTACGAGCAGTACTTC. Protein sequence: CASSGERGSYEQYF.